Shown below are 8 T cell receptor beta chains from a single sample sequenced in a study of cytomegalovirus exposure and HLA in healthy donors. It was with 60 Vbeta and 13 Jbeta primers that the PCR ran. The protocol was immunoSEQ multiplex PCR, while the TCRdb copy is restricted to in-frame clones and leaves out a portion. The sample gives hundreds of thousands of clones, 70% to 80% of which show up once; roughly 2.6% is in the top ten. The specimen sequenced was PBMCs. The receptors stem from a woman aged 60-70 years in good health and CMV-seropositive.

V usage is TRBV10-3 and J usage is TRBJ1-1; 9 bases align to TRBD1. This CDR3 has 13 amino acids. CDR1 and CDR2 from the germline V gene are ENHRY and SYGVKD. Unmatched junction bases numbered 8, after V lost 7 bases and J lost 8 bases. CDR3 sequence reads: CAIMNLGQGEAFF. CDR3 bases: TGTGCCATCATGAACCTAGGACAGGGGGAAGCTTTCTTT.

The genes are TRBV5-1 and TRBJ1-1; D unclear. Trimming pared 0 bases from V and 1 base from J, leaving 7 bases between. Germline V gene sequence: CDR1 SGHRS, CDR2 YFSETQ. CDR3 length: 14 residues. The CDR3 DNA reads as TGCGCCAGCAGCTTGGAAGGCGGGAACACTGAAGCTTTCTTT. It specifies CASSLEGGNTEAFF.

This rearrangement joins TRBV7-2 to TRBJ1-5; D uncertain. The CDR3 contains 13 residues. Germline values: CDR1 SGHTA, CDR2 FQGNSA. V lost 5 bases, J lost 4 bases, and 9 bases lay in between. The CDR3 region has the DNA TGTGCCAGCAGCCCCCAACAAAATCAGCCCCAGCATTTT. Its translation: CASSPQQNQPQHF.

V is TRBV6-6 and J is TRBJ2-5; tentatively, D is TRBD2 (5 bases). The CDR3 totals 13 residues. Looked up from germline, CDR1 is MNHNY and CDR2 is SVGAGI (reference sequence). The V gene lost 5 bases and the J gene lost 2 bases, with 9 bases spanning the gap. For the CDR3, the DNA is TGTGCCAGCAGTCCAGGACTTCAAGAGACCCAGTACTTC. It specifies CASSPGLQETQYF.

The V gene is TRBV5-1, the J gene TRBJ2-3; the D gene is possibly TRBD1 (6 bases). Germline assignment: CDR1 SGHRS and CDR2 YFSETQ. This CDR3 is built from 14 residues. Trimming pared 4 bases from V and 3 bases from J, leaving 12 bases between. CDR3 nucleotide sequence: TGCGCCAGCAGCGGGGGCGAGGGGACAGATACGCAGTATTTT. Its translation: CASSGGEGTDTQYF.

As for this clone: An end of the junction differs from the germline gene, which may be a read error. The chain joins TRBV7-9 to TRBJ1-2; 9 bases line up with TRBD1. Germline V gives CDR1 SEHNR, CDR2 FQNEAQ (reference sequence). There are 14 residues in the CDR3. The DNA of the CDR3 is TGTTCCAGCAGCTCCCGACAGGGGGATAGGGGCTACACCTTC. The encoded protein is CSSSSRQGDRGYTF.

This chain uses TRBV6-5 with TRBJ1-1; D unclear. Per the germline V gene, CDR1 is MNHEY and CDR2 is SVGAGI. This CDR3 region has 15 residues. Trimming cost V 0 bases and J 1 base, with 9 bases left between them. CDR3 in amino acids: CASSYSRARNTEAFF. The DNA of the CDR3 is TGTGCCAGCAGTTACTCGAGGGCCAGGAACACTGAAGCTTTCTTT.

The chain carries TRBV5-8 and TRBJ2-7; D possibly corresponds to TRBD2 (6 bases). Trimming removed 5 bases at V and 1 base at J, with 13 bases between. Germline CDR1 and CDR2: SGHTS and YDEGEE. The CDR3 runs to 14 residues. The CDR3 region has the DNA TGTGCCAGCAGTCCGGGACTCACGTCCTACGAGCAGTACTTC. This codes for CASSPGLTSYEQYF.